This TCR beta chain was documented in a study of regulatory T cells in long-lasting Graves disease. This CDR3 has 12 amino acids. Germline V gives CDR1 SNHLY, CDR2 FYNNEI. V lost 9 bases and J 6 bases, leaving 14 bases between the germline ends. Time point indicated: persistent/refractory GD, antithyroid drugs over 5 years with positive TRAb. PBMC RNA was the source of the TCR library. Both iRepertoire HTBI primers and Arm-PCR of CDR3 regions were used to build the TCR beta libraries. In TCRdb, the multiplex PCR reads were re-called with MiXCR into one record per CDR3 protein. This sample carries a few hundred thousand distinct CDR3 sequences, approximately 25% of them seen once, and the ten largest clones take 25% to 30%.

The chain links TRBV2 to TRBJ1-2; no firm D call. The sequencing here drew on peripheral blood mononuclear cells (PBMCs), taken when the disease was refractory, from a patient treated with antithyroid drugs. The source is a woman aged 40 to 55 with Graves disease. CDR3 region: CASWPGRDGYTF. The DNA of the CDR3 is TGTGCCAGTTGGCCGGGTAGGGATGGCTACACCTTC.